The 5 T cell receptor beta chains given below trace back to one sample, sequenced in a study of a mutant IDH1 vaccine in newly diagnosed glioma. This table comes from immunoSEQ multiplex PCR, and its TCRdb copy is limited to in-frame clones, with some not included. The table has about 35,000 clones, 80% seen once. Their specific antigens are unknown. Time point meaning: week 11, during vaccination. The vaccine gave 300 ug of a 20-mer mutant IDH1 peptide subcutaneously per dose. This material consisted of peripheral blood mononuclear cells (PBMCs), taken from a glioma patient whose treatment included an IDH1 peptide vaccine. The receptors shown here come from a woman in her twenties or thirties with glioma. Some clones in this sample may be carry-over from other donors' samples.

CDR3 in amino acids: CASSQARTGIWTGELFF. CDR3 sequence (DNA): TGTGCCAGCAGCCAAGCTCGGACAGGGATTTGGACCGGGGAGCTGTTTTTT. This chain connects TRBV14 to TRBJ2-2; TRBD1 matches 8 bases. V lost 1 base to trimming and J lost 5 bases; unmatched junction nucleotides: 9. The V gene's germline CDR1 is SGHDN and CDR2 FVKESK. This CDR3 comprises 17 residues.

This chain connects TRBV10-3 to TRBJ2-7, with a tentative D call TRBD2 (7 bases). The V and J ends lost 6 bases and 8 bases respectively, with 23 bases between them. Germline CDR1 is ENHRY and CDR2 is SYGVKD. The CDR3 covers 15 residues. The CDR3 here is CAIRLGAAGERKQYF. In nucleotides, the CDR3 is TGTGCCATCAGGTTGGGGGCGGCGGGGGAGAGGAAGCAGTACTTC.

The J gene is TRBJ1-5, the V gene TRBV7-9, with D unclear. V lost 1 base, J lost 4 bases, and 11 bases lay in between. Germline CDR1 SEHNR, CDR2 FQNEAQ (reference sequence). The CDR3 sequence is 15 residues long. The CDR3 coding sequence is TGTGCCAGCAGCTTAGGCGGGCCAGCTAATCAGCCCCAGCATTTT. Translating gives CASSLGGPANQPQHF.

The rearrangement joins TRBV19 to TRBJ1-4; possibly TRBD1 for D (6 bases). There are 15 residues in the CDR3. Germline V gene lookup returns CDR1 LNHDA and CDR2 SQIVND (reference sequence). The V and J ends lost 5 bases and 6 bases respectively, with 16 bases between them. CDR3 sequence reads: CASSSRTAGDEKLFF. Here the CDR3 DNA reads TGTGCCAGTAGTTCCCGGACAGCGGGAGATGAAAAACTGTTTTTT.

V and J are TRBV27 and TRBJ2-1; possibly TRBD1 or TRBD2 for D (5 bases each). The CDR3 totals 13 residues. V lost 2 bases, J lost 6 bases, and 8 bases lay in between. In germline, CDR1 is MNHEY, CDR2 SMNVEV (reference sequence). The CDR3 DNA reads TGTGCCAGCAGTTTAGGGGGTGTCAATGAGCAGTTCTTC. Translated, it gives CASSLGGVNEQFF.